This T cell receptor beta chain was captured by sequencing in a study of T cell repertoires in aging, cancer and after chemotherapy. Study-level information: Clear clonal overlap appeared across healthy donor samples taken over several months to years.

The germline V gene has CDR1 MNHNY and CDR2 SVGAGI (reference sequence). The CDR3 length is 17 residues. After removal of 8 bases from V and 5 bases from J, the junction contained 18 bases not matched to a gene. A remark on this clonotype: Its antigen is undetermined.

TRB rearrangements spanning V, D and J were amplified using mixed TRB-A/B primers. TCRdb recomputed calls from the multiplex PCR reads with MiXCR, one row per CDR3 protein. The profile covers fewer than 4,000 distinct CDR3 sequences, with approximately 30% appearing a single time and around 50% taken by the ten largest. TCR beta rearrangements were amplified from peripheral blood genomic DNA. The study, taken as a whole, reports: No conclusions about immunological memory after chemotherapy can be drawn from the repertoire data.

The clonotype originates from a human donor in good health. Material for sequencing was blood. The chain joins TRBV6-6 to TRBJ2-3; 8 bases are shared with TRBD2. The CDR3 here is CASRSRRAGGLRDTQYF. In DNA form, the CDR3 reads TGTGCCAGCCGGTCTCGGCGCGCGGGGGGTTTACGAGATACGCAGTATTTT.